Each of the 20 T cell receptor beta chains below was sequenced from the same sample in a study of T-cell memory formation after mild COVID-19. TCRdb re-derived calls from the 5' RACE reads in MiXCR, one entry per CDR3 protein. The sample holds about 430,000 distinct CDR3 sequences; approximately 25% are singletons and the top ten take around 9%. Sample: PBMCs or a T cell subset sorted from them (not recorded which). These receptors came from an adult woman who had mild COVID-19 (a few samples of this study predate the infection). Cell type and time point are not known.

The chain is built from TRBV4-1 and TRBJ1-2; 9 bases agree with TRBD1. V lost 3 bases and J lost 4; bases outside the gene matches: 12. Germline assignment: CDR1 MGHRA and CDR2 YSYEKL. CDR3 length: 17 residues. The CDR3 bases are TGCGCCAGCAGCCAGATTCATCCGGGACAGGGCTCCTATGGCTACACCTTC. This encodes CASSQIHPGQGSYGYTF.

In this sample, this clonotype turned up a few times. This chain connects TRBV3-1 to TRBJ2-1, with 11 bases fitting TRBD1. The V segment lost 5 bases and the J segment 10 bases; nucleotides outside the gene matches: 10. The CDR3 runs to 15 residues. Looked up from germline, CDR1 is LGHDT and CDR2 is YNNKEL (reference sequence). CDR3 DNA: TGTGCCAGCAGCGCTCAGGACAGGGGGCTCCACGAGCAGTTCTTC. Its translation: CASSAQDRGLHEQFF.

The V call is TRBV7-9, the J call TRBJ2-5, with D perhaps matching TRBD2 (6 bases). V was trimmed by 5 bases and J by 2 bases, leaving 12 bases between them. The germline V gene has CDR1 SEHNR and CDR2 FQNEAQ (reference sequence). This CDR3 comprises 14 residues. The CDR3 loop reads CASSPPRGQETQYF. CDR3 DNA: TGTGCCAGCAGCCCTCCCCGGGGGCAAGAGACCCAGTACTTC. Drawing the rest from reference TRBV7-9 and TRBJ2-5, the complete variable domain is DTGVSQNPRHKITKRGQNVTFRCDPISEHNRLYWYRQTLGQGPEFLTYFQNEAQLEKSRLLSDRFSAERPKGSFSTLEIQRTEQGDSAMYLCASSPPRGQETQYFGPGTRLLVL.

The V gene is TRBV11-2, the J gene TRBJ2-5, with D perhaps matching TRBD1 or TRBD2 (6 bases each). This CDR3 region has 16 residues. Per the germline V gene, CDR1 is SGHAT and CDR2 is FQNNGV. V was shortened by 0 bases and J by 1 base, with 12 bases between the two germline ends. CDR3 nucleotide sequence: TGTGCCAGCAGCTTAGATCCGGGGGCAGCCCAAGAGACCCAGTACTTC. It translates to CASSLDPGAAQETQYF.

The rearrangement joins TRBV7-6 to TRBJ2-1; TRBD2 is a possible D gene (6 bases). The germline V gene has CDR1 SGHVS and CDR2 FNYEAQ. V shed 4 bases and J shed 6 bases, with 10 bases lying between them. There are 13 residues in the CDR3. The DNA of the CDR3 is TGTGCCAGCAGCTCGGAGGGGATCAATGAGCAGTTCTTC. It is translated as CASSSEGINEQFF.

The chain employs TRBV20-1 and TRBJ2-1; 8 bases line up with TRBD2. Germline V gene sequence: CDR1 DFQATT, CDR2 SNEGSKA (reference sequence). This CDR3 has 16 residues. Losses at the gene ends were 0 bases for V and 8 bases for J; bases not matched to a gene: 12. DNA of the CDR3: TGCAGTGCTAGAGATAACAGCGGGAGTCTTGAGGATGAGCAGTTCTTC. Its translation: CSARDNSGSLEDEQFF.

A few counts support this clonotype. The V and J genes are TRBV12-3 or TRBV12-4 and TRBJ1-4; D gene unclear. Between the trimmed V and J ends, which lost 3 bases and 5 bases, there was a span of 10 bases. This CDR3 is 14 amino acids long. This CDR3 reads CASSFWVENEKLFF. The CDR3 DNA reads TGTGCCAGCAGTTTCTGGGTCGAGAATGAAAAACTGTTTTTT.

The chain uses TRBV19 and TRBJ2-2, with D perhaps TRBD2 (5 bases). The germline CDR1 and CDR2 sequences are LNHDA and SQIVND (reference sequence). The V gene lost 5 bases and the J gene lost 9 bases, with 10 bases spanning the gap. The CDR3 runs to 12 residues. CDR3 protein: CASSPDSRELFF. In DNA form, the CDR3 reads TGTGCCAGTAGTCCGGACTCGCGGGAGCTGTTTTTT.

The chain combines TRBV29-1 with TRBJ1-1; D perhaps matches TRBD1 (6 bases). The V gene lost 7 bases and the J gene lost 4 bases, with 13 bases spanning the gap. Germline V lookup: CDR1 SQVTM, CDR2 ANQGSEA. This CDR3 is 12 amino acids long. CDR3 protein: CSARRGGTEAFF. The CDR3 nucleotides are TGCAGCGCCCGAAGGGGGGGCACTGAAGCTTTCTTT.

This clonotype was detected only a few times. The rearrangement joins TRBV7-3 to TRBJ2-1; D remains unclear. Trimming took off 4 bases at V and 8 bases at J, with 9 bases between the two ends. Per the germline V gene, CDR1 is SGHTA and CDR2 is FQGTGA. The CDR3 runs 12 residues. The CDR3 sequence is CASSSQRDEQFF. The CDR3 region has the DNA TGTGCCAGCAGCTCACAGCGCGATGAGCAGTTCTTC. The full variable domain, its missing parts supplied by reference TRBV7-3 and TRBJ2-1, is GAGVSQTPSNKVTEKGKYVELRCDPISGHTALYWYRQSLGQGPEFLIYFQGTGAADDSGLPNDRFFAVRPEGSVSTLKIQRTERGDSAVYLCASSSQRDEQFFGPGTRLTVL.

This clonotype has just a few counts. The genes are TRBV3-1 and TRBJ1-5; unclear D gene. Germline V gene lookup returns CDR1 LGHDT and CDR2 YNNKEL (reference sequence). V gave up 0 bases and J gave up 7 bases, with 7 bases separating them. CDR3 size: 13 residues. In nucleotides, the CDR3 is TGTGCCAGCAGCCAAGAAACGGGGCAGCCCCAGCATTTT. It encodes CASSQETGQPQHF.

The chain links TRBV29-1 to TRBJ1-2; D might be TRBD1 (6 bases). Germline CDR1 and CDR2: SQVTM and ANQGSEA. The V gene lost 4 bases and the J gene lost 6 bases, with 15 bases spanning the gap. The CDR3 runs 13 residues. CDR3: CSVGQAGSNGYTF. Here the CDR3 DNA reads TGCAGCGTTGGACAGGCAGGGAGTAATGGCTACACCTTC.

This clonotype showed up many times. This rearrangement joins TRBV27 to TRBJ1-1; 7 positions match TRBD1. The CDR3 extends over 14 amino acids. Germline-derived CDR1 and CDR2 are MNHEY and SMNVEV (reference sequence). V lost 8 bases, J lost 2 bases, and 8 bases stayed unmatched. CDR3 sequence: CASGRRDSNTEAFF. In DNA, the CDR3 is TGTGCCAGCGGCCGCCGGGACAGCAACACTGAAGCTTTCTTT.

This clonotype was counted between two and nine times. The V gene is TRBV21-1, the J gene TRBJ2-7; TRBD1 is the table's D call, not checked against the DNA. TRBV21-1 is listed as a pseudogene. This CDR3 spans 18 amino acids. CDR3 coding DNA: TGTGCCAGCAGCAAAGCGGGACAGGGGTCAACGAGCTCCTACGAGCAGTACTTC. Translated, it gives CASSKAGQGSTSSYEQYF.

This clonotype was detected a few times. The chain has TRBV4-1 and TRBJ2-5, with D unresolved. In germline, CDR1 is MGHRA, CDR2 YSYEKL. This CDR3 contains 15 residues. Trimming pared 3 bases from V and 5 bases from J, leaving 16 bases between. CDR3 protein: CASSQEPGQRETQYF. CDR3 DNA sequence: TGCGCCAGCAGCCAGGAACCGGGCCAGAGGGAGACCCAGTACTTC.

The chain recombines TRBV19 with TRBJ1-1, with 9 bases identical to TRBD1. The V and J ends lost 4 bases and 5 bases, in that order; junction bases with no gene match: 2. CDR3 length equals 13 residues. Per germline, CDR1 LNHDA and CDR2 SQIVND (reference sequence). DNA of the CDR3: TGTGCCAGTAGTACACAGGGGGCGACTGAAGCTTTCTTT. Translated: CASSTQGATEAFF.

The table lists this clonotype with a few counts. The chain employs TRBV5-1 and TRBJ1-1; unclear D gene. The V gene lost 3 bases and the J gene lost 1 base, with 10 bases spanning the gap. Germline values: CDR1 SGHRS, CDR2 YFSETQ. This CDR3 region has 14 residues. This chain's CDR3 is CASSSREGNTEAFF. Written as DNA, the CDR3 is TGCGCCAGCAGCTCCCGAGAAGGGAACACTGAAGCTTTCTTT.

The rearrangement uses TRBV5-4 and TRBJ2-3; 14 positions match TRBD2. There are 18 residues in the CDR3. V gave up 0 bases and J gave up 4 bases; unmatched junction bases: 7. Germline CDR1 SGHNT, CDR2 YYREEE (reference sequence). CDR3 DNA sequence: TGTGCCAGCAGCTTGGTGAGACTAGCGGGGGGGCCCCCAGATACGCAGTATTTT. This translates into CASSLVRLAGGPPDTQYF.

This rearrangement joins TRBV4-2 to TRBJ1-1; D remains ambiguous. The V gene lost 4 bases and the J gene lost 0 bases, with 18 bases spanning the gap. Germline V gene sequence: CDR1 LGHNA, CDR2 YNFKEQ. The CDR3 length is 17 residues. The CDR3 DNA sequence: TGTGCCAGCAGCCCGGTGAGCGGAGGACGTCTGAACACTGAAGCTTTCTTT. It yields the protein CASSPVSGGRLNTEAFF.

This clonotype was seen just once. The rearrangement links TRBV6-1 to TRBJ1-1, with D maybe TRBD1 (6 bases). V lost 7 bases, J lost 2 bases, and 14 bases lay in between. The CDR3 is 14 residues long. Germline assignment: CDR1 MNHNS and CDR2 SASEGT. This CDR3 is CASTLQGLNTEAFF. The CDR3 nucleotides are TGTGCCAGCACTTTACAGGGACTAAACACTGAAGCTTTCTTT.